This is a list of T cell receptor beta chains from one sample in a study of cytomegalovirus exposure and HLA in healthy donors. Method: immunoSEQ multiplex PCR; TCRdb's copy keeps in-frame clones and lacks some. The sample lists 150,000 to 200,000 clones; about 80% were seen once. Input material: PBMCs. The source is a woman in her twenties or thirties in good health and CMV-seropositive. Both conserved end residues are part of each CDR3.

j_gene,v_gene,CDR3aa
TRBJ1-2,TRBV18,CASSPSTGGDYGYTF
TRBJ2-7,TRBV7-2,CASSLIAGGPGYEQYF
TRBJ2-1,TRBV5-1,CASNPGGSSYNEQFF
TRBJ2-1,TRBV7-6,CASSLGRLTFRGTERVGQFF
TRBJ2-7,TRBV29-1,CSVRREGFGEQYF
TRBJ2-1,TRBV27,CASSTMTRGGNEQFF
TRBJ2-1,TRBV7-8,CASSAPGLKYNEQFF
TRBJ1-5,TRBV21-1,CASSKGPAGDRNNQPQHF
TRBJ2-7,TRBV27,CASSLSTDSISSYEQYF
TRBJ1-2,TRBV30,CAWSFGGSRAAQAIYGYTF
TRBJ2-3,TRBV11-3,CASSSLEGTDTQYF
TRBJ1-1,TRBV6-5,CASSRLNRVNTEAFF
TRBJ1-6,TRBV5-5,CASSLGGDSPLHF
TRBJ2-7,TRBV7-7,CASSLGDSPSYEQYF
TRBJ2-1,TRBV19,CASSILAAGVYNEQFF
TRBJ1-1,TRBV5-6,CASSVQGLVNTEAFF
TRBJ2-2,TRBV7-2,CASSLQAASTGELFF
TRBJ2-7,TRBV27,CASKDPRGYEQYF
TRBJ1-6,TRBV9,CASSVRGGDSPLHF
TRBJ2-2,TRBV5-8,CASSLGLAGGANTGELFF
TRBJ1-1,TRBV19,CASSIVSGLEAFF
TRBJ2-1,TRBV18,CASSNVAGVSGNEQFF
TRBJ2-1,TRBV9,CASSPRQSSYNEQFF
TRBJ2-2,TRBV19,CASNWGDNTGELFF
TRBJ1-3,TRBV7-2,CASSFGITGNTIYF
TRBJ1-2,TRBV7-8,CASSLSDREDGYTF
TRBJ1-3,TRBV18,CASSPPGSGNTIYF
TRBJ1-2,TRBV27,CASSSTGAGYGYTF
TRBJ1-5,TRBV19,CASSSWGQGIGQPQHF
TRBJ2-5,TRBV5-1,CASSLGPRGEETQYF
TRBJ2-2,TRBV7-6,CASKGLAGEYGELFF
TRBJ1-2,TRBV5-4,CASSPWEVYGYTF
TRBJ2-1,TRBV15,CATSRSGDFSNEQFF
TRBJ2-3,TRBV6-4,CASSDSAGALTDTQYF
TRBJ2-3,TRBV10-3,CAISPSLSGRGSDTQYF
TRBJ2-3,TRBV10-1,CASSEGSGGSLTDTQYF
TRBJ2-1,TRBV6-5,CASNLRGGANNEQFF
TRBJ2-7,TRBV5-4,CASSSTGGSYEQYF
TRBJ2-1,TRBV7-8,CASSSLGSGTSYNEQFF
TRBJ2-1,TRBV2,CASTVDRDNEQFF
TRBJ1-5,TRBV18,CASSPIEGQPQHF
TRBJ1-1,TRBV5-6,CASTATGGNTEAFF
TRBJ2-1,TRBV7-9,CATGTGLAAYNEQFF
TRBJ2-5,TRBV4-1,CASSDRGTAQETQYF
TRBJ1-1,TRBV15,CATSTRQGNTEAFF
TRBJ1-2,TRBV5-6,CASSPRSRRSYGYTF
TRBJ2-5,TRBV15,CATSRDPGGGLETQYF
TRBJ1-1,TRBV2,CASSEVPGRRVAFF
TRBJ2-5,TRBV7-7,CASSLAMAGMDETQYF
TRBJ1-2,TRBV7-2,CASSLRQGMYGYTF
TRBJ2-5,TRBV7-6,CASSLRQSYRETQYF
TRBJ1-1,TRBV5-1,CASSLVRRAEAFF
TRBJ2-1,TRBV7-9,CASSLAGASTNEQFF
TRBJ2-7,TRBV20-1,CSASRGEQYF